The present entry profiles one T cell receptor delta chain with its context. TCRdb shows a much larger clone's protein in place of this DNA's translation, and the two differ at residue 9, likely through a read error; the protein shown is translated from the DNA. These data come from a study of gamma-delta T cells after stem cell transplantation. TCRdb reanalysed the RT-PCR reads via CATT. Of 2,000 to 2,500 delta-chain clones listed, about 1.1% are singletons. The sequence was collected from a human donor. It is not recorded whose cells these are; they may come from a transplant donor. Sequences were obtained from gamma-delta T cells.

DNA of the CDR3: TGTGCCTGTGACACCGTGACTGGGCGATACCCCGCCGACCTTCACACCGATAAACTCATCTTT. This translates into CACDTVTGRYPADLHTDKLIF. The rearrangement joins TRDV2 to TRDJ1, with D tentatively TRDD3 (6 bases). There are 21 residues in the CDR3. Trimming removed 0 bases from V and 0 bases from J, with 28 bases in between. The germline CDR1 and CDR2 sequences are GEAIGNYY and EKD.